These 23 T cell receptor beta chains originate from one sample sequenced in a study of post-analysis software for immune sequencing data. Broader study findings: Higher frequency in patients than in controls was seen for five TRBV segments, with TRBV5-6, TRBV5-1 and TRBV20-1 among them.

TCR beta libraries were prepared from cDNA with unique molecular identifiers. TCRdb ran MiXCR on the PCR reads and lists one entry per CDR3 protein. The sample lists about 770,000 distinct CDR3 sequences, roughly 46% occurring once. These receptors are not linked to any known antigen. The sample comprised blood. These receptors were collected from a girl aged 5 to 17 with multiple sclerosis.

This sequence joins TRBV7-2 and TRBJ2-7; 9 bases agree with TRBD1. Unmatched junction bases numbered 5, after V lost 5 bases and J lost 3 bases. The CDR3 is 14 residues long. Germline V gene sequence: CDR1 SGHTA, CDR2 FQGNSA. The CDR3: CASSLTGGNYEQYF. The DNA for the CDR3 is TGTGCCAGCAGCCTGACAGGGGGAAACTACGAGCAGTACTTC.

The chain uses TRBV4-1 and TRBJ2-7, with 14 nucleotides matching TRBD2. With V trimmed by 1 base and J by 4 bases, 6 bases remained unmatched. Germline V gene sequence: CDR1 MGHRA, CDR2 YSYEKL. The CDR3 extends over 17 amino acids. The CDR3 here is CASSQGGTSGSRYEQYF. CDR3 in DNA: TGCGCCAGCAGCCAAGGGGGGACTAGCGGGAGCCGATACGAGCAGTACTTC.

The chain uses TRBV9 and TRBJ1-2; D possibly corresponds to TRBD1 (5 bases). V gave up 3 bases and J gave up 2 bases, with 14 bases separating them. Germline V gene lookup returns CDR1 SGDLS and CDR2 YYNGEE. The CDR3 covers 15 residues. The CDR3 here is CASSGMDNDNYGYTF. CDR3 DNA sequence: TGTGCCAGCAGCGGTATGGACAACGACAACTATGGCTACACCTTC.

This chain connects TRBV20-1 to TRBJ1-4; TRBD1 agrees at 7 bases. Germline V lookup: CDR1 DFQATT, CDR2 SNEGSKA (reference sequence). This CDR3 contains 14 residues. V gave up 0 bases and J gave up 6 bases; unmatched junction bases: 4. DNA for the CDR3: TGCAGTGCTAGAGAGGACAGGAGACATGAAAAACTGTTTTTT. It is translated as CSAREDRRHEKLFF.

The rearrangement uses TRBV20-1 and TRBJ2-5; 10 bases line up with TRBD1. Germline CDR1 and CDR2: DFQATT and SNEGSKA (reference sequence). V was clipped by 5 bases and J by 10 bases; unmatched bases: 10. The CDR3 length is 13 residues. The CDR3 spells CSAVRQGAVYQYF. The DNA for the CDR3 is TGCAGTGCTGTCAGACAGGGGGCGGTGTACCAGTACTTC.

This clonotype was seen only a few times. The rearrangement uses TRBV10-3 and TRBJ2-3, with D unclear. Trimming removed 1 base from V and 3 bases from J, with 11 bases in between. Looked up from germline, CDR1 is ENHRY and CDR2 is SYGVKD. This CDR3 comprises 15 residues. The CDR3 region is CAISEFSVGTDTQYF. CDR3 sequence (DNA): TGTGCCATCAGTGAGTTCAGCGTGGGGACAGATACGCAGTATTTT.

V usage is TRBV29-1 and J usage is TRBJ1-2, with 7 positions matching TRBD1. The CDR3 covers 12 residues. Germline V gene data show CDR1 as SQVTM and CDR2 as ANQGSEA. The V and J ends lost 4 bases and 7 bases, in that order; junction bases with no gene match: 6. CDR3 loop: CSVVVRGAGYTF. The CDR3 coding sequence is TGCAGCGTTGTCGTCAGGGGGGCTGGCTACACCTTC.

V and J are TRBV29-1 and TRBJ2-3; the match to TRBD1 covers 11 bases. Germline assignment: CDR1 SQVTM and CDR2 ANQGSEA. This CDR3 is built from 12 residues. J lost 8 bases, V lost 7 bases, and 5 bases had no gene match. CDR3 bases: TGCAGCGCTGGGACAGGGGGTGGTACGCAGTATTTT. Protein product: CSAGTGGGTQYF.

This chain connects TRBV11-3 to TRBJ2-1; D may be TRBD2 (5 bases). V lost 8 bases and J lost 0, with 14 bases in between. Germline CDR1 SGHNT, CDR2 YENEEA. The CDR3 totals 15 residues. This CDR3 is CASRPLGSSYNEQFF. In DNA form, the CDR3 reads TGTGCCAGCCGCCCCTTGGGGAGCTCCTACAATGAGCAGTTCTTC.

The rearrangement links TRBV20-1 to TRBJ1-2, with D maybe TRBD1 (6 bases). Germline-derived CDR1 and CDR2 are DFQATT and SNEGSKA (reference sequence). Trimming left V 6 bases short and J 2 bases short, with 16 bases between. CDR3 length: 14 amino acids. The CDR3 is CSAPPRGGNYGYTF. In DNA form, the CDR3 reads TGCAGTGCGCCACCCAGGGGAGGGAACTATGGCTACACCTTC.

This clonotype was observed once. The CDR3 sequence is CASTYQGAGSEKLFF. The CDR3 DNA follows: TGTGCCAGCACCTATCAGGGGGCCGGGAGCGAAAAACTGTTTTTT. The chain combines TRBV12-3 or TRBV12-4 with TRBJ1-4; 8 bases map to TRBD1. This CDR3 is 15 amino acids long. Trimming at V came to 7 bases and at J to 8 bases, leaving 12 bases not matched to a gene.

The rearrangement links TRBV10-3 to TRBJ1-5; no clear D gene. The V gene lost 2 bases and the J gene lost 0 bases, with 2 bases spanning the gap. Germline V gives CDR1 ENHRY, CDR2 SYGVKD. This CDR3 region has 13 residues. CDR3 nucleotide sequence: TGTGCCATCAGTGAGACTAGCAATCAGCCCCAGCATTTT. Its translation is CAISETSNQPQHF.

This clonotype was seen a few times. V usage is TRBV7-2 and J usage is TRBJ2-3; perhaps TRBD2 as D (6 bases). V lost 1 base and J lost 5, with 16 bases in between. The CDR3 is 16 amino acids. Germline loops: CDR1 SGHTA, CDR2 FQGNSA. The CDR3 nucleotides are TGTGCCAGCAGCTTAGGGGCGGGATTGGTCAGAGATACGCAGTATTTT. This gives the protein CASSLGAGLVRDTQYF.

This clonotype was observed once. This CDR3 is CSARDRRQGWNTEAFF. The DNA for the CDR3 is TGCAGTGCTAGAGACCGCCGACAGGGGTGGAACACTGAAGCTTTCTTT. This chain uses TRBV20-1 with TRBJ1-1, with 8 positions matching TRBD1. From germline, CDR1 is DFQATT and CDR2 SNEGSKA (reference sequence). The CDR3 runs to 16 residues. V was clipped by 0 bases and J by 1 base; unmatched bases: 7.

This chain joins TRBV29-1 and TRBJ2-3, with 12 nucleotides matching TRBD2. Germline CDR1 reads SQVTM; CDR2 reads ANQGSEA. Unmatched junction bases numbered 1, after V lost 7 bases and J lost 5 bases. The length of the CDR3 is 12 residues. The CDR3 sequence is CSGGLAGDTQYF. The CDR3 DNA reads TGCAGCGGGGGACTAGCGGGAGATACGCAGTATTTT.

This clonotype has at least ten counts. The V and J genes are TRBV12-3 or TRBV12-4 and TRBJ2-1; no clear D gene. The CDR3 contains 11 residues. Trimming took off 6 bases at V and 6 bases at J, with 6 bases between the two ends. CDR3 coding DNA: TGTGCCAGCAGCCCTTCCAATGAGCAGTTCTTC. Its protein is CASSPSNEQFF.

The rearrangement joins TRBV15 to TRBJ2-1; D not resolved. CDR3 length: 15 residues. The V gene lost 1 base and the J gene lost 2 bases, with 9 bases spanning the gap. Germline CDR1 is LNHNV and CDR2 is YYDKDF (reference sequence). This CDR3 reads CATSRGGSPYNEQFF. The CDR3 DNA reads as TGTGCCACCAGCAGAGGCGGTAGTCCCTACAATGAGCAGTTCTTC.

This clonotype was found a few times. This chain links TRBV13 with TRBJ2-3, with 11 bases aligning to TRBD2. The CDR3 length is 15 residues. Per the germline V gene, CDR1 is PRHDT and CDR2 is FYEKMQ (reference sequence). The V and J ends lost 5 bases and 4 bases, in that order; junction bases with no gene match: 5. The CDR3 region is CASSPVLAGADTQYF. CDR3 coding DNA: TGTGCCAGCAGCCCCGTACTAGCGGGAGCAGATACGCAGTATTTT. Based on the CDR3 plus reference TRBV13 and TRBJ2-3, the full variable domain is AAGVIQSPRHLIKEKRETATLKCYPIPRHDTVYWYQQGPGQDPQFLISFYEKMQSDKGSIPDRFSAQQFSDYHSELNMSSLELGDSALYFCASSPVLAGADTQYFGPGTRLTVL.

CDR3 residues: CSAPPGSGGYNEQFF. As DNA, the CDR3 is TGCAGTGCCCCACCGGGTAGCGGGGGATACAATGAGCAGTTCTTC. The V call is TRBV20-1, the J call TRBJ2-1; 9 nucleotides agree with TRBD2. Germline V gives CDR1 DFQATT, CDR2 SNEGSKA (reference sequence). With 6 bases clipped from V and 4 bases from J, the junction kept 10 bases outside the gene matches. The CDR3 totals 15 residues.

The gene calls are TRBV28 and TRBJ2-1; TRBD2 is a possible D gene (5 bases). The CDR3 length is 15 residues. The V gene lost 7 bases and the J gene lost 4 bases, with 17 bases spanning the gap. Germline CDR1 and CDR2: MDHEN and SYDVKM. The CDR3, as DNA: TGTGCCAGCATGGGTGGTCGGGGAATATACAATGAGCAGTTCTTC. It translates to CASMGGRGIYNEQFF.

V and J are TRBV5-1 and TRBJ2-7; 7 nucleotides match TRBD1. Germline values: CDR1 SGHRS, CDR2 YFSETQ. Trimming removed 3 bases from V and 7 bases from J; junction bases left unmatched: 13. The CDR3 totals 15 residues. The CDR3 nucleotides are TGCGCCAGCAGCTCCCCGGGACAGCGCCGAAAAGAGCAGTACTTC. Its translation: CASSSPGQRRKEQYF.

On this clonotype itself: This is likely a read error, given that the CDR3 carries no conserved phenylalanine or tryptophan at its end. This chain connects TRBV28 to TRBJ2-7; D perhaps matches TRBD2 (5 bases). Deletions cut 4 bases from V and 2 bases from J, with 15 bases between. There are 15 residues in the CDR3. The germline V gene has CDR1 MDHEN and CDR2 SYDVKM. The CDR3 DNA reads as TGTGCCAGCAGTTCAACGTCCGGGGTAGCCTACGAGCAGTACTGC. Translated, it gives CASSSTSGVAYEQYC.

Only a few counts were recorded for this clonotype. The chain recombines TRBV29-1 with TRBJ2-1; D not certain. The germline V gene encodes CDR1 SQVTM and CDR2 ANQGSEA. The CDR3 is made up of 13 amino acids. Between the trimmed V and J ends, which lost 7 bases and 4 bases, there was a span of 14 bases. DNA of the CDR3: TGCAGCGCCTGGGCTGTCCGGTACAATGAGCAGTTCTTC. This translates into CSAWAVRYNEQFF.